This T cell receptor (beta chain) was captured in a study of OX40 agonist ivuxolimab in advanced cancers. For the study at large: The mean age was about 61 years, ranging from about 20 to 85, with 80% to 85% of participants male.

Samples were taken at baseline and on day 1 of cycles 4 and 7. As for this clone: What it binds is unknown.

The V and J ends lost 4 bases and 2 bases, in that order; junction bases with no gene match: 2. Germline values: CDR1 SGHAT, CDR2 FQNNGV. The CDR3 runs to 14 residues. Method: immunoSEQ multiplex PCR; TCRdb's copy keeps in-frame clones and lacks some. The table lists some 34,000 clones, more than 75% of them singletons. Findings and caveats of the study: Clonal expansion from baseline to week 6 occurred in both CD4+ and CD8+ T cells. Part of the nonresponder group also had normalized T-cell clonal expansion that was low.

The clonotype was recovered from an adult with an advanced solid tumor such as melanoma, head and neck, liver or kidney cancer. The chain carries TRBV11-2 and TRBJ2-7; 10 nucleotides line up with TRBD1. This material consisted of CD4+ or CD8+ T cells sorted from blood, taken in a trial of the OX40 agonist ivuxolimab. The CDR3 reads CASSYGTGAYEQYF. The CDR3 nucleotides read TGTGCCAGCAGCTACGGGACAGGGGCCTACGAGCAGTACTTC.